The 29 T cell receptor beta chains below were found in one sample sequenced in a study of T cell changes during pregnancy in multiple sclerosis. Assay: immunoSEQ multiplex PCR; the TCRdb copy retains only in-frame clones and omits some. Of 75,000 to 95,000 clones listed, 93% are singletons. Sequenced material: peripheral blood, taken in the second trimester of pregnancy. The source of these receptors is a female donor with multiple sclerosis, enrolled in a pregnancy study.

The rearrangement uses TRBV5-1 and TRBJ1-2, with 8 bases identical to TRBD1. The CDR3 contains 14 residues. From germline, CDR1 is SGHRS and CDR2 YFSETQ. V was pared by 4 bases and J by 3 bases, with 5 bases of the junction left unmatched. Written as DNA, the CDR3 is TGCGCCAGCAGCCCGACAGGGGATTACTATGGCTACACCTTC. Translated, it gives CASSPTGDYYGYTF.

This chain joins TRBV9 and TRBJ2-7, with TRBD1 matching over 9 bases. Trimming removed 0 bases from V and 8 bases from J; junction bases left unmatched: 6. This CDR3 is 14 amino acids long. CDR1 and CDR2 (germline): SGDLS, YYNGEE. This CDR3 is CASSVDPGQGQQYF. The CDR3 DNA sequence: TGTGCCAGCAGCGTAGACCCGGGACAGGGACAGCAGTACTTC.

The chain employs TRBV5-5 and TRBJ1-3, with D perhaps matching TRBD1 (5 bases). The CDR3 is 17 amino acids. Looked up from germline, CDR1 is SGHKS and CDR2 is YYEKEE (reference sequence). Between the trimmed V and J ends, which lost 3 bases and 4 bases, there was a span of 20 bases. The CDR3 coding sequence is TGTGCCAGCAGCTCCCCCGGGCGGGGCAGGGCAGGAAACACCATATATTTT. The encoded protein is CASSSPGRGRAGNTIYF.

This sequence joins TRBV27 and TRBJ1-3, with 8 bases aligning to TRBD1. The germline gives CDR1 MNHEY, CDR2 SMNVEV (reference sequence). J lost 8 bases, V lost 6 bases, and 9 bases had no gene match. CDR3 length: 14 residues. The CDR3 DNA is TGTGCCAGCAGCCCGGACAGGGAAGGATACACCATATATTTT. It yields the protein CASSPDREGYTIYF.

The chain uses TRBV4-1 and TRBJ2-7; D is undetermined. With 1 base removed from V and 0 bases from J, the gap between germline ends came to 10 bases. CDR1 MGHRA and CDR2 YSYEKL come from the germline V gene. The length of the CDR3 is 15 residues. CDR3 nucleotide sequence: TGCGCCAGCAGCCAAGGGGTGGCGGTCTCCTACGAGCAGTACTTC. Protein: CASSQGVAVSYEQYF.

V gene TRBV5-4 combines with J gene TRBJ2-1; 8 bases align to TRBD2. Per germline, CDR1 SGHNT and CDR2 YYREEE (reference sequence). The V segment lost 6 bases and the J segment 2 bases; nucleotides outside the gene matches: 7. The CDR3 contains 15 residues. CDR3 DNA sequence: TGTGCCAGCACCCCCCTGCGGGGGGCCTACAATGAGCAGTTCTTC. It specifies CASTPLRGAYNEQFF.

The sample holds one count of this clone. For the CDR3, the DNA is TGTGCCAGCAGCACTGCCCGGACAGGGTTCGATGAGCAGTTCTTC. It translates to CASSTARTGFDEQFF. The J gene is TRBJ2-1, the V gene TRBV7-9, with TRBD1 identical over 8 bases. J gave up 8 bases and V 5 bases, and 11 bases lay outside the gene matches. CDR1 SEHNR and CDR2 FQNEAQ come from the germline V gene (reference sequence). The length of the CDR3 is 15 residues.

The chain uses TRBV19 and TRBJ2-5; weak D call: TRBD1 (5 bases). CDR1 is LNHDA and CDR2 is SQIVND in the germline V gene (reference sequence). This CDR3 spans 13 amino acids. Trimming took 2 bases from V and 4 from J, leaving 8 bases between them. CDR3 amino acids: CASSILGVETQYF. As DNA, the CDR3 is TGTGCCAGTAGTATACTAGGGGTAGAGACCCAGTACTTC. Full variable domain (rest looked up from reference TRBV19 and TRBJ2-5): DGGITQSPKYLFRKEGQNVTLSCEQNLNHDAMYWYRQDPGQGLRLIYYSQIVNDFQKGDIAEGYSVSREKKESFPLTVTSAQKNPTAFYLCASSILGVETQYFGPGTRLLVL.

The chain links TRBV2 to TRBJ1-1; D is unclear. Trimming left V 4 bases short and J 5 bases short, with 8 bases between. The CDR3 runs to 12 residues. CDR1 is SNHLY, CDR2 FYNNEI, per germline. CDR3 in DNA: TGTGCCAGCAGTGGAGTCGGGACTGAAGCTTTCTTT. It encodes CASSGVGTEAFF.

Written as DNA, the CDR3 is TGTGCCAGCGCACAGGGGGTGGGGGGGGGCGGGGAGCTGTTTTTT. Residues: CASAQGVGGGGELFF. The V gene is TRBV6-6, the J gene TRBJ2-2, with TRBD1 as a possible D gene (8 bases). Trimming removed 8 bases at V and 7 bases at J, with 20 bases between. CDR3 length: 15 amino acids. Germline V gene sequence: CDR1 MNHNY, CDR2 SVGAGI (reference sequence).

The CDR3 protein is CASSIQGPYGYTF. The CDR3 bases are TGTGCCAGTAGTATTCAGGGTCCCTATGGCTACACCTTC. The gene calls are TRBV19 and TRBJ1-2; D possibly corresponds to TRBD1 (5 bases). The V gene lost 3 bases and the J gene lost 4 bases, with 9 bases spanning the gap. This CDR3 has 13 amino acids. CDR1 and CDR2 from the germline V gene are LNHDA and SQIVND (reference sequence).

The chain employs TRBV5-4 and TRBJ2-7; 7 positions match TRBD2. The CDR3 has 15 amino acids. Germline V CDR1 and CDR2: SGHNT, YYREEE (reference sequence). V trimming: 3 bases; J trimming: 5 bases; junction bases outside the gene matches: 11. The CDR3 region is CASSSPGLKAHEQYF. The CDR3, as DNA: TGTGCCAGCAGCTCACCGGGACTAAAGGCCCACGAGCAGTACTTC. The full variable domain, in which reference TRBV5-4 and TRBJ2-7 provide the parts outside the CDR3, is ETGVTQSPTHLIKTRGQQVTLRCSSQSGHNTVSWYQQALGQGPQFIFQYYREEENGRGNFPPRFSGLQFPNYSSELNVNALELDDSALYLCASSSPGLKAHEQYFGPGTRLTVT.

The rearrangement joins TRBV6-5 to TRBJ1-4; D is perhaps TRBD1 (5 bases). The CDR3 is 14 amino acids. Trimming cost V 8 bases and J 8 bases, with 18 bases left between them. Germline V gives CDR1 MNHEY, CDR2 SVGAGI. As DNA, the CDR3 is TGTGCCAGCGCCCCGCAGGGATTTAGCGAAAAACTGTTTTTT. Protein product: CASAPQGFSEKLFF.

V usage is TRBV2 and J usage is TRBJ1-1; maybe TRBD1 (6 bases). Between the trimmed V and J ends, which lost 5 bases and 2 bases, there was a span of 15 bases. There are 15 residues in the CDR3. The germline V gene has CDR1 SNHLY and CDR2 FYNNEI. In nucleotides, the CDR3 is TGTGCCAGCAGTCTGCTAGAGACAGGTAACACTGAAGCTTTCTTT. Translation: CASSLLETGNTEAFF.

This rearrangement joins TRBV4-1 to TRBJ2-3, with D possibly matching TRBD2 (6 bases). The CDR3 covers 17 residues. Trimming left V 1 base short and J 1 base short, with 15 bases between. Germline V gene data show CDR1 as MGHRA and CDR2 as YSYEKL. CDR3: CASSQVSGGGGTDTQYF. The CDR3 nucleotides are TGCGCCAGCAGCCAAGTTAGCGGCGGCGGGGGCACAGATACGCAGTATTTT.

The rearrangement uses TRBV2 and TRBJ1-4, with a tentative D call TRBD1 (5 bases). V was cut by 0 bases and J by 10 bases, with 12 bases left in between. Germline V CDR1 and CDR2: SNHLY, FYNNEI. CDR3 length equals 14 residues. The CDR3: CASSEAPDIGKLFF. The CDR3 bases are TGTGCCAGCAGTGAAGCACCGGACATTGGAAAACTGTTTTTT.

This clone was recorded a few times. The chain recombines TRBV6-5 with TRBJ1-6; TRBD1 agrees at 7 bases. From germline, CDR1 is MNHEY and CDR2 SVGAGI. This CDR3 contains 14 residues. Losses at the gene ends were 2 bases for V and 11 bases for J; bases not matched to a gene: 6. CDR3 coding DNA: TGTGCCAGCAGTTACGACAGGGTCAACCCACCCCTCCACTTT. Translating gives CASSYDRVNPPLHF.

The genes are TRBV2 and TRBJ2-2; D perhaps matches TRBD1 (7 bases). CDR1 is SNHLY and CDR2 is FYNNEI in the germline V gene. V shed 4 bases and J shed 3 bases, with 27 bases lying between them. CDR3 length: 20 residues. The CDR3 DNA is TGTGCCAGCAGTGCCCGGGGGACGGCGGTCGGGACAGAACACACCGGGGAGCTGTTTTTT. Protein sequence: CASSARGTAVGTEHTGELFF.

The chain couples TRBV6-6 to TRBJ1-6; TRBD1 might be the D (6 bases). CDR3 length: 12 amino acids. Trimming pared 9 bases from V and 6 bases from J, leaving 9 bases between. The germline CDR1 and CDR2 sequences are MNHNY and SVGAGI (reference sequence). DNA for the CDR3: TGTGCCAGACAGGGAGCTAATTCACCCCTCCACTTT. Amino acid sequence: CARQGANSPLHF.

This chain links TRBV29-1 with TRBJ2-5; perhaps TRBD2 as D (6 bases). V lost 4 bases to trimming and J lost 4 bases, with 10 bases between them. CDR3 size: 12 residues. CDR1 is SQVTM, CDR2 ANQGSEA, per germline. The CDR3 reads CSVGASAETQYF. For the CDR3, the DNA is TGCAGCGTTGGGGCTAGCGCAGAGACCCAGTACTTC. The full variable domain, completed using reference TRBV29-1 and TRBJ2-5, is SAVISQKPSRDICQRGTSLTIQCQVDSQVTMMFWYRQQPGQSLTLIATANQGSEATYESGFVIDKFPISRPNLTFSTLTVSNMSPEDSSIYLCSVGASAETQYFGPGTRLLVL.

This chain joins TRBV7-9 and TRBJ2-7, with 7 bases aligning to TRBD1. J gave up 5 bases and V 5 bases, and 3 bases lay outside the gene matches. The CDR3 totals 12 residues. The germline CDR1 and CDR2 sequences are SEHNR and FQNEAQ (reference sequence). The CDR3 bases are TGTGCCAGCAGCATGGGGACAGACGAGCAGTACTTC. Translation: CASSMGTDEQYF.

This clone was observed once. The chain employs TRBV6-5 and TRBJ2-1; D possibly corresponds to TRBD2 (6 bases). Germline CDR1 is MNHEY and CDR2 is SVGAGI. The CDR3 runs 14 residues. V was pared by 5 bases and J by 8 bases, with 16 bases between. CDR3 DNA: TGTGCCAGCAGTGAGGCTAGCGCAGTCGATGAGCAGTTCTTC. The encoded protein is CASSEASAVDEQFF.

This chain joins TRBV6-5 and TRBJ2-5; D might be TRBD2 (7 bases). The germline V gene encodes CDR1 MNHEY and CDR2 SVGAGI. V was pared by 3 bases and J by 5 bases, with 16 bases between. This CDR3 has 15 residues. The CDR3 DNA reads TGTGCCAGCAGTTATGGGTGGGGGGGCGGTGAGACCCAGTACTTC. This gives the protein CASSYGWGGGETQYF.

The J gene is TRBJ1-1, the V gene TRBV27; D may be TRBD1 (5 bases). V lost 3 bases, J lost 4 bases, and 18 bases lay in between. CDR3 size: 16 residues. Germline V gene sequence: CDR1 MNHEY, CDR2 SMNVEV (reference sequence). The CDR3 is CASSFQYSRVPTEAFF. The CDR3, as DNA: TGTGCCAGCAGTTTCCAATACTCCAGGGTCCCCACTGAAGCTTTCTTT.

V is TRBV4-1 and J is TRBJ2-7; a weak D match, TRBD1 (5 bases). The CDR3 has 15 amino acids. The germline gives CDR1 MGHRA, CDR2 YSYEKL. The germline V and J ends were trimmed by 1 base and 0 bases, with 10 bases remaining between them. Written as DNA, the CDR3 is TGCGCCAGCAGCCAAGCTGACAGTTACTCCTACGAGCAGTACTTC. Its translation: CASSQADSYSYEQYF.

This chain links TRBV20-1 with TRBJ2-2, with D hard to call. Germline CDR1 is DFQATT and CDR2 is SNEGSKA (reference sequence). The CDR3 has 11 residues. V gave up 4 bases and J gave up 2 bases, with 2 bases separating them. CDR3 amino acids: CSATNTGELFF. CDR3 DNA sequence: TGCAGTGCTACTAACACCGGGGAGCTGTTTTTT.

The CDR3 DNA sequence: TGTGCCAGCAGCTTACGGGTGAAGGACGAGCAGTACTTC. Amino acids: CASSLRVKDEQYF. The genes are TRBV5-6 and TRBJ2-7; D gene uncertain. Germline CDR1 is SGHDT and CDR2 is YYEEEE. V was clipped by 2 bases and J by 5 bases, with 11 bases between them. The CDR3 has 13 amino acids.

The V and J genes are TRBV18 and TRBJ2-3, with 9 bases aligning to TRBD2. Germline-derived CDR1 and CDR2 are KGHSH and LQKENI. This CDR3 contains 14 residues. Trimming removed 2 bases from V and 6 bases from J; junction bases left unmatched: 3. The CDR3 DNA sequence: TGTGCCAGCTCACCAGCCAGCGGGGGGGATACGCAGTATTTT. Translating gives CASSPASGGDTQYF.

The chain joins TRBV4-1 to TRBJ2-4; TRBD1 agrees at 7 bases. The junction had 4 bases not matched to a gene; V was cut back by 1 base and J by 4 bases. Germline CDR1 is MGHRA and CDR2 is YSYEKL. The CDR3 contains 15 residues. The CDR3: CASSQVEGQKNIQYF. The CDR3 region has the DNA TGCGCCAGCAGCCAAGTTGAGGGACAGAAAAACATTCAGTACTTC.